This T cell receptor (beta chain) is drawn from a study of Tregs in tolerant kidney transplant recipients. For the study at large: Related graft donors supplied nonmyeloablative bone marrow transplants, and mixed chimerism was transient.

Details on this clone: Antigen: not known.

General study points: For some patients, primers changed over time, blocking nucleotide-level comparison.

Germline lookup yields CDR1 LNHDA and CDR2 SQIVND (reference sequence). Trimming removed 7 bases at V and 3 bases at J, with 7 bases between. The CDR3 is 12 residues long. The method was immunoSEQ multiplex PCR; TCRdb's version includes in-frame clones alone and lacks a portion of them. The sample shows about 100,000 clones, roughly 93% of them seen only once. The source is a human donor who received a combined kidney and bone marrow transplant. The genes are TRBV19 and TRBJ1-5, with unresolved D. The sequencing used CD4+ T cells from blood, collected before the transplant. The CDR3 sequence: CASNGLNQPQHF. The CDR3 DNA reads TGTGCCAGTAACGGTCTCAATCAGCCCCAGCATTTT.